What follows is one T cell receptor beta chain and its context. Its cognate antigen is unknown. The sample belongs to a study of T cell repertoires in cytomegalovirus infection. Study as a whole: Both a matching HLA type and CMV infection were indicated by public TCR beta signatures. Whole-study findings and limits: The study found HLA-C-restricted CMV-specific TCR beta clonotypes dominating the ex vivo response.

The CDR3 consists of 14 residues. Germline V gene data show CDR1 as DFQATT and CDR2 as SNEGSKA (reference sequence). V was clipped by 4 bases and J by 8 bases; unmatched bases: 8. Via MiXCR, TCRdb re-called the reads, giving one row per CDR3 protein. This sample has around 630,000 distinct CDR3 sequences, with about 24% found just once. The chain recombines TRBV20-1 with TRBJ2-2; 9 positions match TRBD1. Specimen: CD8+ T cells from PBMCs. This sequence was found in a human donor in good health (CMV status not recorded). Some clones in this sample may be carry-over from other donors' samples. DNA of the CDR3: TGCAGTGCTACAGGGACAGGGAGAGTGGGGGAGCTGTTTTTT. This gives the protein CSATGTGRVGELFF.